The 28 T cell receptor beta chains given below trace back to one sample, sequenced in a study of beta chain features in type 1 diabetes. TCRB transcripts that were expressed got sequenced, as all of the isolated RNA had been reverse transcribed. Repertoires were generated with immunoSEQ multiplex PCR, while TCRdb's copy carries only in-frame clones and drops some. This sample yields some 200,000 clones, of which 16% are seen a single time; about 0.085% belongs to the top ten. Study-wide results and caveats: Shortening that was moderate but significant affected the TCRB CDR3s of Type 1 diabetes patients in all four CD4+ subsets.

These TCRs' antigens remain unknown. Sequencing was performed on naive CD4+ T cells from blood. Receptors were obtained from a man aged 30 to 45 with type 1 diabetes.

As regards this clone: The same CDR3 also results from other DNA sequences found in this sample. V gene TRBV18 combines with J gene TRBJ2-5, with D unresolved. This CDR3 has 11 amino acids. Germline-derived CDR1 and CDR2 are KGHSH and LQKENI. Trimming pared 2 bases from V and 5 bases from J, leaving 3 bases between. The CDR3 sequence: CASSPRETQYF. In DNA form, the CDR3 reads TGTGCCAGCTCACCAAGGGAGACCCAGTACTTC.

This sequence joins TRBV29-1 and TRBJ2-1; weak D call: TRBD2 (7 bases). The CDR3 sequence is 13 residues long. CDR1 SQVTM and CDR2 ANQGSEA come from the germline V gene. V lost 7 bases to trimming and J lost 5 bases, with 15 bases between them. The CDR3, as DNA: TGCAGCGCCCGACCGGGGGGCGACAATGAGCAGTTCTTC. Protein product: CSARPGGDNEQFF.

There are a few counts of this clone. The V gene is TRBV4-1, the J gene TRBJ1-2, with 10 bases aligning to TRBD1. Germline V gene data show CDR1 as MGHRA and CDR2 as YSYEKL. After removal of 5 bases from V and 2 bases from J, the junction contained 5 bases not matched to a gene. The CDR3 is made up of 15 amino acids. The CDR3 coding sequence is TGCGCCAGCAGCGGGACAGGGGCCCGGAACTATGGCTACACCTTC. The encoded protein is CASSGTGARNYGYTF.

V and J are TRBV25-1 and TRBJ2-7; 7 bases are shared with TRBD2. Germline V gene lookup returns CDR1 MGHDK and CDR2 SYGVNS. The CDR3 covers 14 residues. V lost 6 bases to trimming and J lost 2 bases; unmatched junction nucleotides: 7. The CDR3 spells CASRAGRQAYEQYF. CDR3 sequence (DNA): TGTGCCAGCAGAGCGGGACGGCAGGCCTACGAGCAGTACTTC.

The V gene is TRBV27, the J gene TRBJ2-4; D gene ambiguous. Germline-derived CDR1 and CDR2 are MNHEY and SMNVEV (reference sequence). V lost 0 bases and J lost 2, with 8 bases in between. The CDR3 has 15 residues. The CDR3 is CASSLSVATKNIQYF. The CDR3 DNA is TGTGCCAGCAGTTTATCGGTAGCAACCAAAAACATTCAGTACTTC.

V gene TRBV13 combines with J gene TRBJ1-1; TRBD1 aligns across 10 bases. After removal of 2 bases from V and 4 bases from J, the junction contained 10 bases not matched to a gene. Germline V gene sequence: CDR1 PRHDT, CDR2 FYEKMQ (reference sequence). This CDR3 comprises 17 residues. CDR3 DNA sequence: TGTGCCAGCAGCTTACACCGGGACAGGGGAACAGGCACTGAAGCTTTCTTT. Translated, it gives CASSLHRDRGTGTEAFF.

The chain employs TRBV7-3 and TRBJ2-1; D call uncertain. V was pared by 2 bases and J by 10 bases, with 9 bases between. This CDR3 spans 12 amino acids. Per the germline V gene, CDR1 is SGHTA and CDR2 is FQGTGA. In DNA form, the CDR3 reads TGTGCCAGCAGCTTAGCAGGCGGCGAGCAGTTCTTC. Protein product: CASSLAGGEQFF.

This clone showed up just a few times. The chain recombines TRBV5-1 with TRBJ2-3; D perhaps matches TRBD2 (6 bases). The ends were cut back, 4 bases at V and 0 bases at J, with 9 bases in the middle. The germline CDR1 and CDR2 sequences are SGHRS and YFSETQ. This CDR3 is built from 14 residues. The CDR3 loop is CASSAGPSTDTQYF. In DNA, the CDR3 is TGCGCCAGCAGCGCGGGACCTAGCACAGATACGCAGTATTTT.

This chain uses TRBV19 with TRBJ2-1; the D gene is possibly TRBD1 (5 bases). This CDR3 is built from 13 residues. The V and J ends lost 6 bases and 4 bases respectively, with 10 bases between them. Germline V lookup: CDR1 LNHDA, CDR2 SQIVND (reference sequence). CDR3 bases: TGTGCCAGTAGGTTGGACATATACAATGAGCAGTTCTTC. Amino acids: CASRLDIYNEQFF.

This clone was observed a handful of times. V gene TRBV29-1 combines with J gene TRBJ2-3; 14 bases line up with TRBD2. Germline trimming cut 4 bases from V and 4 bases from J; bases unmatched to any gene: 1. This CDR3 has 14 amino acids. CDR1 and CDR2 (germline): SQVTM, ANQGSEA. The CDR3 nucleotides are TGCAGCGTTGCGACTAGCGGGAGGGCAGATACGCAGTATTTT. It yields the protein CSVATSGRADTQYF.

The chain uses TRBV7-9 and TRBJ2-7; TRBD2 matches at 7 bases. This CDR3 has 15 residues. Germline CDR1 is SEHNR and CDR2 is FQNEAQ (reference sequence). V gave up 5 bases and J gave up 3 bases; unmatched junction bases: 10. The CDR3: CASSRSQRGLYEQYF. The CDR3, as DNA: TGTGCCAGCAGCCGCAGTCAGCGGGGCCTCTACGAGCAGTACTTC.

A few counts support this clone. The chain has TRBV4-2 and TRBJ2-3; TRBD1 is a possible D gene (6 bases). The CDR3 has 16 amino acids. The ends were cut back, 0 bases at V and 4 bases at J, with 14 bases in the middle. From germline, CDR1 is LGHNA and CDR2 YNFKEQ. This CDR3 is CASSQEGNRAADTQYF. DNA of the CDR3: TGTGCCAGCAGCCAAGAGGGGAACAGGGCCGCAGATACGCAGTATTTT.

V is TRBV5-4 and J is TRBJ2-7; 7 bases map to TRBD2. The V gene end was trimmed by 5 bases and the J gene end by 2 bases; junction bases not matched to a gene: 7. Germline loops: CDR1 SGHNT, CDR2 YYREEE (reference sequence). The CDR3 runs to 14 residues. CDR3 protein: CASSRPGLTYEQYF. The DNA of the CDR3 is TGTGCCAGCAGTAGACCGGGACTAACCTACGAGCAGTACTTC.

This sequence joins TRBV11-2 and TRBJ2-7; weak D call: TRBD2 (5 bases). CDR1 and CDR2 from the germline V gene are SGHAT and FQNNGV. This CDR3 has 15 amino acids. The V end lost 2 bases, the J end lost 2 bases, and 13 bases lay between the germline ends. The DNA for the CDR3 is TGTGCCAGCAGCTTAAGGCGGGTATGGACCTACGAGCAGTACTTC. Residues: CASSLRRVWTYEQYF.

This clone was observed a handful of times. V and J are TRBV7-9 and TRBJ2-7; D gene ambiguous. This CDR3 has 12 residues. Germline V gene data show CDR1 as SEHNR and CDR2 as FQNEAQ (reference sequence). The V end was cut by 5 bases, the J end by 1 base, with 6 bases between. CDR3: CASSPPSYEQYF. CDR3 DNA sequence: TGTGCCAGCAGCCCACCGTCCTACGAGCAGTACTTC. Looking up the rest from reference TRBV7-9 and TRBJ2-7 gives the full variable domain: DTGVSQNPRHKITKRGQNVTFRCDPISEHNRLYWYRQTLGQGPEFLTYFQNEAQLEKSRLLSDRFSAERPKGSFSTLEIQRTEQGDSAMYLCASSPPSYEQYFGPGTRLTVT.

The rearrangement joins TRBV7-9 to TRBJ2-5, with unresolved D. The V and J ends lost 0 bases and 4 bases respectively, with 15 bases between them. Germline assignment: CDR1 SEHNR and CDR2 FQNEAQ (reference sequence). This CDR3 spans 16 amino acids. CDR3 DNA: TGTGCCAGCAGCTTAGCAGGGTCGGGCCCGAGAGAGACCCAGTACTTC. It specifies CASSLAGSGPRETQYF.

The chain recombines TRBV5-1 with TRBJ2-1, with 8 bases matching TRBD2. The germline gives CDR1 SGHRS, CDR2 YFSETQ. The CDR3 runs to 16 residues. V was clipped by 5 bases and J by 1 base; unmatched bases: 8. Here the CDR3 reads CASRFRSGVSYNEQFF. CDR3 bases: TGCGCCAGCAGGTTCCGTAGCGGGGTTTCCTACAATGAGCAGTTCTTC.

This chain links TRBV14 with TRBJ2-3; TRBD2 is a possible D gene (5 bases). Germline V gives CDR1 SGHDN, CDR2 FVKESK. Trimming took off 0 bases at V and 6 bases at J, with 16 bases between the two ends. The CDR3 sequence is 16 residues long. The CDR3 sequence is CASSQELGISGDTQYF. Written as DNA, the CDR3 is TGTGCCAGCAGCCAAGAACTCGGGATCTCGGGGGATACGCAGTATTTT.

This clone occurred a few times. The chain uses TRBV4-1 and TRBJ2-5; the match to TRBD2 covers 10 bases. CDR3 length: 14 residues. Germline V gene sequence: CDR1 MGHRA, CDR2 YSYEKL. Unmatched junction bases numbered 2, after V lost 4 bases and J lost 3 bases. Here the CDR3 DNA reads TGCGCCAGCAGCCTAGGACTAGCGGAAGAGACCCAGTACTTC. As protein: CASSLGLAEETQYF.

The V call is TRBV7-9, the J call TRBJ2-3; D is undetermined. Trimming took off 5 bases at V and 3 bases at J, with 9 bases between the two ends. The CDR3 has 13 residues. Germline V lookup: CDR1 SEHNR, CDR2 FQNEAQ (reference sequence). Written as DNA, the CDR3 is TGTGCCAGCAGCCAGGAAGAGACAGATACGCAGTATTTT. Its protein is CASSQEETDTQYF.

V is TRBV11-3 and J is TRBJ2-3; weak D call: TRBD1 (6 bases). Germline lookup yields CDR1 SGHNT and CDR2 YENEEA. V shed 2 bases and J shed 6 bases, with 9 bases lying between them. This CDR3 is 13 amino acids long. The CDR3 nucleotides read TGTGCCAGCAGCTTAAACAGGGCTGATACGCAGTATTTT. This codes for CASSLNRADTQYF.

A few counts support this clone. The chain employs TRBV30 and TRBJ1-2; tentatively, D is TRBD1 (5 bases). Germline V lookup: CDR1 GTSNPN, CDR2 SVGIG (reference sequence). The CDR3 runs 14 residues. Between the trimmed V and J ends, which lost 4 bases and 4 bases, there was a span of 16 bases. DNA of the CDR3: TGTGCCTGGACCCACGGGGGGTCAGGCTATGGCTACACCTTC. It translates to CAWTHGGSGYGYTF.

This clone has more than one count but fewer than ten. J is TRBJ2-5 and V is TRBV10-3, with 12 nucleotides matching TRBD2. The CDR3 is 17 amino acids. Unmatched junction bases numbered 7, after V lost 3 bases and J lost 2 bases. The germline CDR1 and CDR2 sequences are ENHRY and SYGVKD. CDR3 sequence: CAISELWTSGDQETQYF. In nucleotides, the CDR3 is TGTGCCATCAGTGAATTGTGGACTAGCGGGGATCAAGAGACCCAGTACTTC.

The rearrangement joins TRBV6-6 to TRBJ1-1; tentative D call: TRBD1 (6 bases). The V gene's germline CDR1 is MNHNY and CDR2 SVGAGI (reference sequence). V dropped 0 bases and J dropped 5 bases, with 13 bases sitting between them. This CDR3 spans 15 amino acids. CDR3 bases: TGTGCCAGCAGTTACTCAACAGGGTCGGGTACTGAAGCTTTCTTT. It codes for CASSYSTGSGTEAFF.

The chain links TRBV6-5 to TRBJ1-4; unclear D gene. Germline assignment: CDR1 MNHEY and CDR2 SVGAGI. The length of the CDR3 is 13 residues. With 8 bases removed from V and 7 bases from J, the gap between germline ends came to 14 bases. The CDR3 DNA reads as TGTGCCAGCTCAAGAAGGATGGGTGAAAAACTGTTTTTT. Amino acids: CASSRRMGEKLFF.

The table lists this clone with a few counts. The chain is built from TRBV30 and TRBJ2-2; D remains ambiguous. The CDR3 extends over 11 amino acids. V dropped 5 bases and J dropped 7 bases, with 8 bases sitting between them. Germline CDR1 is GTSNPN and CDR2 is SVGIG (reference sequence). CDR3 residues: CAWDWDGELFF. CDR3 bases: TGTGCCTGGGACTGGGACGGGGAGCTGTTTTTT.

The sample holds a few counts of this clone. The genes are TRBV15 and TRBJ2-7; D perhaps matches TRBD2 (5 bases). CDR1 is LNHNV and CDR2 is YYDKDF in the germline V gene (reference sequence). This CDR3 contains 15 residues. Between the trimmed V and J ends, which lost 5 bases and 2 bases, there was a span of 16 bases. The CDR3 here is CATSRGEVTAYEQYF. The CDR3 DNA reads TGTGCCACCAGCCGGGGAGAGGTTACGGCCTACGAGCAGTACTTC.

V usage is TRBV29-1 and J usage is TRBJ1-1, with D possibly TRBD1 on 5 matching bases. From germline, CDR1 is SQVTM and CDR2 ANQGSEA. V was pared by 8 bases and J by 5 bases, with 15 bases between. The CDR3 totals 12 residues. CDR3 sequence reads: CSSYRSGTEAFF. CDR3 in DNA: TGCAGCTCGTACAGGTCAGGGACTGAAGCTTTCTTT.